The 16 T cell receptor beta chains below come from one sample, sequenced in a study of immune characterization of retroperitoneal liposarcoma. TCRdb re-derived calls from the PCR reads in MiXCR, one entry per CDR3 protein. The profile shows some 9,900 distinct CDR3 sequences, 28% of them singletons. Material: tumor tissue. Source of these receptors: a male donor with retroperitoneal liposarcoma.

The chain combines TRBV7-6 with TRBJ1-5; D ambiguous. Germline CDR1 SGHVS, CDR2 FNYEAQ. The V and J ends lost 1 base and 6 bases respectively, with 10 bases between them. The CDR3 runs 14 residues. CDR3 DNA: TGTGCCAGCAGCTTAGTGGGGTTCGGTCAGCCCCAGCATTTT. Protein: CASSLVGFGQPQHF.

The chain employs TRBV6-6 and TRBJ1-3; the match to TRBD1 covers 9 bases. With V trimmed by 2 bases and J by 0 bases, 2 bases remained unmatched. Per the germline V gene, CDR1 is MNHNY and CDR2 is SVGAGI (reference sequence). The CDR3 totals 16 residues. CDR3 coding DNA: TGTGCCAGCAGTTACGGACAGGGGAGCTCTGGAAACACCATATATTTT. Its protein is CASSYGQGSSGNTIYF.

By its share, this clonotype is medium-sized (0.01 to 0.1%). The CDR3 protein is CASIPTGGATDTQYF. The CDR3 nucleotides read TGTGCCAGCATCCCGACAGGGGGAGCGACAGATACGCAGTATTTT. The chain employs TRBV7-2 and TRBJ2-3, with 9 bases matching TRBD1. Germline CDR1 SGHTA, CDR2 FQGNSA. The trim removed 7 bases at V and 3 bases at J, leaving 8 bases unmatched. This CDR3 has 15 residues.

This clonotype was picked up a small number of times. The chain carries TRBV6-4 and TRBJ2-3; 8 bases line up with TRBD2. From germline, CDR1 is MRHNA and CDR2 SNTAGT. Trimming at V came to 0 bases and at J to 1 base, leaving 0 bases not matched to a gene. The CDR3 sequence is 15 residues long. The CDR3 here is CASSDSLAGTDTQYF. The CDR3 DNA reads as TGTGCCAGCAGTGACTCACTAGCGGGCACAGATACGCAGTATTTT.

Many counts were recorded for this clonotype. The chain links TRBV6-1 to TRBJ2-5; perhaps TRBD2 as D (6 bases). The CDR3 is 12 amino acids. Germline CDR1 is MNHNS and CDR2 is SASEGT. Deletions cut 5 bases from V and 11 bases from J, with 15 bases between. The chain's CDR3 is CASSPSGDEQYF. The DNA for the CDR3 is TGTGCCAGCAGTCCATCGGGAGATGAGCAGTACTTC.

This CDR3 is CASSMLLQETQYF. In DNA, the CDR3 is TGTGCCAGCTCTATGCTCCTTCAAGAGACCCAGTACTTC. The V gene is TRBV6-6, the J gene TRBJ2-5; D is unresolved. Deletions cut 8 bases from V and 2 bases from J, with 12 bases between. This CDR3 region has 13 residues. Germline V lookup: CDR1 MNHNY, CDR2 SVGAGI (reference sequence).

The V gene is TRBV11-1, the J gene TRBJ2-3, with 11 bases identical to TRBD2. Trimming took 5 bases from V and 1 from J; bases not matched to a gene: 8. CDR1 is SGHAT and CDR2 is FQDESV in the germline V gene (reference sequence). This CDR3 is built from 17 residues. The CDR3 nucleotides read TGTGCCAGCAGCGACGCCAATAGCGGGAGGGGCACAGATACGCAGTATTTT. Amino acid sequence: CASSDANSGRGTDTQYF. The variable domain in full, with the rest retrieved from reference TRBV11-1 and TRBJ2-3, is EAEVAQSPRYKITEKSQAVAFWCDPISGHATLYWYRQILGQGPELLVQFQDESVVDDSQLPKDRFSAERLKGVDSTLKIQPAELGDSAMYLCASSDANSGRGTDTQYFGPGTRLTVL.

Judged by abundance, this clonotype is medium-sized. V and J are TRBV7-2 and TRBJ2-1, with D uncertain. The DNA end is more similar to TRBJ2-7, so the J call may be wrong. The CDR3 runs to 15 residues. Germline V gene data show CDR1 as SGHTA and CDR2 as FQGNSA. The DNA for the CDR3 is TGTGCCAGCAATTCCCGGTGGGTTTCCTACAATGAGCAGTACTTC. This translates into CASNSRWVSYNEQYF.

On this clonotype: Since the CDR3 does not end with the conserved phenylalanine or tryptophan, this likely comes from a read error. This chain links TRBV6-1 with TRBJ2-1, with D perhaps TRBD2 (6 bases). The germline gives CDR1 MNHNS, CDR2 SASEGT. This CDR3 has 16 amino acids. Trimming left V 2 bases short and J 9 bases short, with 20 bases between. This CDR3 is CASSEFWAGSSGEQFS. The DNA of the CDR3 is TGTGCCAGCAGTGAATTTTGGGCGGGAAGTTCAGGTGAGCAGTTCTCC.

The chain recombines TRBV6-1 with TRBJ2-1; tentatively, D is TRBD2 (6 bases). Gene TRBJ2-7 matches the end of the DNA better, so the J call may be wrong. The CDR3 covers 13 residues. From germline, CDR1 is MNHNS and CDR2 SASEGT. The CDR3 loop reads CASLAGRPYEQYF. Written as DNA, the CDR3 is TGTGCCAGCCTGGCGGGGAGACCCTACGAGCAGTACTTC.

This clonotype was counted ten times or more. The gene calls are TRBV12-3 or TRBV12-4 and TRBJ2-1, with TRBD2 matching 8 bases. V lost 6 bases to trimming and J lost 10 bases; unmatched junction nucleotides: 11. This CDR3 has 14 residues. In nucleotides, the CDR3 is TGTGCCAGCAGGGGTAGCGGGGAATCCTACGAGCAGTTCTTC. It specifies CASRGSGESYEQFF.

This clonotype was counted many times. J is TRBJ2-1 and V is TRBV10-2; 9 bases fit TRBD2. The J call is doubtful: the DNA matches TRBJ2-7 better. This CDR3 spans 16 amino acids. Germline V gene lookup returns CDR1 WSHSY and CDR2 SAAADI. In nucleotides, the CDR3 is TGCGCCAGCAGTGGTATAGCGGGAGTCCCCAACAATGAGCAGTACTTC. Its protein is CASSGIAGVPNNEQYF.

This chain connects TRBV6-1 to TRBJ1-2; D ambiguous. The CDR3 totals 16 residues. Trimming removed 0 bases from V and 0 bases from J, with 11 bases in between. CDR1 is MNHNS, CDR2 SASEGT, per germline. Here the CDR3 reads CASSEAGPLSNYGYTF. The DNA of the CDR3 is TGTGCCAGCAGTGAAGCGGGTCCCCTTTCTAACTATGGCTACACCTTC.

CDR3 amino acids: CASSERTSGRAGEQYF. The CDR3 DNA follows: TGTGCCAGCAGTGAAAGGACTAGCGGGAGGGCCGGGGAGCAGTACTTC. The V call is TRBV6-1, the J call TRBJ2-5, with 15 bases that match TRBD2. Trimming at V came to 2 bases and at J to 11 bases, leaving 9 bases not matched to a gene. The CDR3 runs to 16 residues. Germline V gene sequence: CDR1 MNHNS, CDR2 SASEGT.

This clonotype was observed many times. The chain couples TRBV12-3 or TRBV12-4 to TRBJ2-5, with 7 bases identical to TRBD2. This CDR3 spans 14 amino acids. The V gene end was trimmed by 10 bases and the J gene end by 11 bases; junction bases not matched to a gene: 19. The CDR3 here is CATRLAGFNNEQYF. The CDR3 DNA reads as TGTGCCACCCGATTAGCGGGCTTTAACAATGAGCAGTACTTC.

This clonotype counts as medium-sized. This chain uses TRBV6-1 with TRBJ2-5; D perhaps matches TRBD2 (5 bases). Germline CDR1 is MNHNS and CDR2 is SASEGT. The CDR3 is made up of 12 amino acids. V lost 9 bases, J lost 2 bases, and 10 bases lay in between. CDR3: CASGRVQETQYF. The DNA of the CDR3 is TGTGCCAGTGGGCGGGTACAAGAGACCCAGTACTTC.